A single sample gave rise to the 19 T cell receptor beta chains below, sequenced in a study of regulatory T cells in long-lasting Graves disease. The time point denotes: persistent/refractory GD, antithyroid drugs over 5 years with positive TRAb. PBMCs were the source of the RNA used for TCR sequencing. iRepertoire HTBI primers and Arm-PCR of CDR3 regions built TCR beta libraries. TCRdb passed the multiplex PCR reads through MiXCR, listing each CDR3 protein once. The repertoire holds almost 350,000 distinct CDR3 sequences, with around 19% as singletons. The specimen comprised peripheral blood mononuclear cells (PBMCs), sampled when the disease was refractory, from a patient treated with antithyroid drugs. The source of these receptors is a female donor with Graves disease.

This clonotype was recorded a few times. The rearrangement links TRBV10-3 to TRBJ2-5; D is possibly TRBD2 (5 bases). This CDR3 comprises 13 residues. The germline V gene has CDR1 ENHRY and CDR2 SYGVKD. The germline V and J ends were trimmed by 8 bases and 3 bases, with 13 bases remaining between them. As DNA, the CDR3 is TGTGCCATCGGACTTCAGTTGGAAGAGACCCAGTACTTC. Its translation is CAIGLQLEETQYF.

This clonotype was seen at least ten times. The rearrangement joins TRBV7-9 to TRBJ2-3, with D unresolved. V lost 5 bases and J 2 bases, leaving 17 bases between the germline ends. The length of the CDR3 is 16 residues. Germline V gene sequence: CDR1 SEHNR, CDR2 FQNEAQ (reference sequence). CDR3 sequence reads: CASSTLSSAPTDTQYF. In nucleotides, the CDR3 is TGTGCCAGCAGCACCCTCTCCAGCGCACCCACAGATACGCAGTATTTT. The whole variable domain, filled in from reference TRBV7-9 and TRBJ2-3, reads DTGVSQNPRHKITKRGQNVTFRCDPISEHNRLYWYRQTLGQGPEFLTYFQNEAQLEKSRLLSDRFSAERPKGSFSTLEIQRTEQGDSAMYLCASSTLSSAPTDTQYFGPGTRLTVL.

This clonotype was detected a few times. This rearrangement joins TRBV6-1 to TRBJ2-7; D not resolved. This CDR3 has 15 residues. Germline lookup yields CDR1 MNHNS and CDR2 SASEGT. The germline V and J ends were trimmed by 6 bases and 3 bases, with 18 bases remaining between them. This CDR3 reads CASRPLRMARYEQYF. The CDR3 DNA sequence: TGTGCCAGCAGGCCCCTGAGGATGGCCCGCTACGAGCAGTACTTC.

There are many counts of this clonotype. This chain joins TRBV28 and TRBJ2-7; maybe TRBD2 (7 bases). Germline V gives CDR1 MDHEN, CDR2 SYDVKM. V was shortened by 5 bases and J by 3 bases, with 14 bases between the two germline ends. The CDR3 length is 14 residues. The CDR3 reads CASSLTGRGYEQYF. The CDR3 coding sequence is TGTGCCAGCAGTCTCACAGGGAGGGGCTACGAGCAGTACTTC. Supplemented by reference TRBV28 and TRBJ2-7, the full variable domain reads DVKVTQSSRYLVKRTGEKVFLECVQDMDHENMFWYRQDPGLGLRLIYFSYDVKMKEKGDIPEGYSVSREKKERFSLILESASTNQTSMYLCASSLTGRGYEQYFGPGTRLTVT.

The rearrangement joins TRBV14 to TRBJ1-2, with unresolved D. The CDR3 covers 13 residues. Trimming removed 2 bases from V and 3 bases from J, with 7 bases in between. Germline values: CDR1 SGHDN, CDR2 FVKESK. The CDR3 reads CASSQQRDYGYTF. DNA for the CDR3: TGTGCCAGCAGCCAACAACGCGACTATGGCTACACCTTC.

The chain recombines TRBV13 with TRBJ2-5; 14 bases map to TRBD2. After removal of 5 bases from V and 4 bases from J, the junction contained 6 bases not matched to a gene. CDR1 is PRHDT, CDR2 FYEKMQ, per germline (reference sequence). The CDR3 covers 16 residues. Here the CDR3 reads CASSETSGGAAETQYF. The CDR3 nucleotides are TGTGCCAGCAGCGAGACTAGCGGGGGGGCGGCAGAGACCCAGTACTTC.

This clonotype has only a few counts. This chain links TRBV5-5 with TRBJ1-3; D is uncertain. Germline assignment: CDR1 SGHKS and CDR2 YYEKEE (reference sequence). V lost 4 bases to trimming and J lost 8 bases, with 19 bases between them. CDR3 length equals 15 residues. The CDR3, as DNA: TGTGCCAGCAGCGCCAAGCCCCACGGTTCAGACACCATATATTTT. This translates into CASSAKPHGSDTIYF. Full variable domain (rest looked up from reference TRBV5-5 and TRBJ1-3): DAGVTQSPTHLIKTRGQQVTLRCSPISGHKSVSWYQQVLGQGPQFIFQYYEKEERGRGNFPDRFSARQFPNYSSELNVNALLLGDSALYLCASSAKPHGSDTIYFGEGSWLTVV.

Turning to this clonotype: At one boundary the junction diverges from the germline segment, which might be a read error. CDR3 amino acids: CASSYSFGAGGLFF. The CDR3, as DNA: TGTGCCAGCAGTTACTCGTTCGGGGCCGGGGGGCTGTTTTTT. The chain joins TRBV6-2 or TRBV6-3 to TRBJ2-2; D is perhaps TRBD2 (6 bases). CDR1 and CDR2 from the germline V gene are MNHEY and SVGEGT. This CDR3 has 14 residues.

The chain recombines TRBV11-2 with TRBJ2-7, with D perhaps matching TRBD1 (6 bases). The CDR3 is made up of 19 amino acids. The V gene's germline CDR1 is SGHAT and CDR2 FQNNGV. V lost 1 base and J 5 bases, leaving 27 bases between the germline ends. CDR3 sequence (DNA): TGTGCCAGCAGCTTAGTTAATTCCTTTCTAGCCCATGAGGGGGACGAGCAGTACTTC. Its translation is CASSLVNSFLAHEGDEQYF.

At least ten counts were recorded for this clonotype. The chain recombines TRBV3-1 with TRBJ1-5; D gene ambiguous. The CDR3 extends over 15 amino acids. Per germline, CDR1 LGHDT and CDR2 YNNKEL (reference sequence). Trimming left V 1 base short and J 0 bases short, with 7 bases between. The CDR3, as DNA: TGTGCCAGCAGCCAAGCACCGAGTAGCAATCAGCCCCAGCATTTT. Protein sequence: CASSQAPSSNQPQHF.

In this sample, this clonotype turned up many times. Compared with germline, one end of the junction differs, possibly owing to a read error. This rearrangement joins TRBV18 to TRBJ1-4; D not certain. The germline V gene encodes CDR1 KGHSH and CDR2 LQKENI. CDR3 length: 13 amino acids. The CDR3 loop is CASSPAGSEKLFF. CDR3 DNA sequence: TGCGCCAGCAGCCCCGCGGGGAGTGAAAAACTGTTTTTT.

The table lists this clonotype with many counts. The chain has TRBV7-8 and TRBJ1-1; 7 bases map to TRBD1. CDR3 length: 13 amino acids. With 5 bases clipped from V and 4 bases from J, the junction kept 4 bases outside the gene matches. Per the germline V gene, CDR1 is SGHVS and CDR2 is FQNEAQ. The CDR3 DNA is TGTGCCAGCAGCCCGACAGGGAGCACTGAAGCTTTCTTT. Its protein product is CASSPTGSTEAFF.

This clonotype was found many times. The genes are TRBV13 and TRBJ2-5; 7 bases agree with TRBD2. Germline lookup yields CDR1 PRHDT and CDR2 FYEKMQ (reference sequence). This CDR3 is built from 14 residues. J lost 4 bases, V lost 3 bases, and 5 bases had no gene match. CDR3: CASSFSGSRETQYF. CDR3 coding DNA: TGTGCCAGCAGCTTTAGCGGGTCCCGAGAGACCCAGTACTTC.

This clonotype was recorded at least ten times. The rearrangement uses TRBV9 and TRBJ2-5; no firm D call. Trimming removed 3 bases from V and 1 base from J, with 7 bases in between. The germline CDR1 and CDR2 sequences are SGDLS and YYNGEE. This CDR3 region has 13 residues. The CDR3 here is CASSASPQETQYF. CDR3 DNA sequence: TGTGCCAGCAGCGCCTCACCCCAAGAGACCCAGTACTTC. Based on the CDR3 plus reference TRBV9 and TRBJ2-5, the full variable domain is DSGVTQTPKHLITATGQRVTLRCSPRSGDLSVYWYQQSLDQGLQFLIQYYNGEERAKGNILERFSAQQFPDLHSELNLSSLELGDSALYFCASSASPQETQYFGPGTRLLVL.

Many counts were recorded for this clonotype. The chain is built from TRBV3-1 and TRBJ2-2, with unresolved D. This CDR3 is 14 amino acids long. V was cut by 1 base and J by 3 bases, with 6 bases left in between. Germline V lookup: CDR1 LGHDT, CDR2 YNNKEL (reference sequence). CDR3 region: CASSQGGYTGELFF. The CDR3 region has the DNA TGTGCCAGCAGCCAAGGTGGATACACCGGGGAGCTGTTTTTT.

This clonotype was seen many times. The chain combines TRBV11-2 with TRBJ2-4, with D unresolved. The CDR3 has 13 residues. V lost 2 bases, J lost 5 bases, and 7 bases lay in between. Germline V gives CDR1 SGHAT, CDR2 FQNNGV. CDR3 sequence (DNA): TGTGCCAGCAGCTTAACAGAAGAAAACATTCAGTACTTC. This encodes CASSLTEENIQYF.

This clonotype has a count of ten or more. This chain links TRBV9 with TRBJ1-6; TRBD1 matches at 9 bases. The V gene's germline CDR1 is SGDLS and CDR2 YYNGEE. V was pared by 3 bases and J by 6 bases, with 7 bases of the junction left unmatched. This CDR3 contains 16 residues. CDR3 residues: CASSADAGQGNSPLHF. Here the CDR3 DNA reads TGTGCCAGCAGCGCGGACGCGGGACAGGGTAATTCACCCCTCCACTTT.

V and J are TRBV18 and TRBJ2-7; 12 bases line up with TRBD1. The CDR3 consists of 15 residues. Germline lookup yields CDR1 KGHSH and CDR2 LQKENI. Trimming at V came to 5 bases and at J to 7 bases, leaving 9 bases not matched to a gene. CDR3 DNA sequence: TGTGCCAGCTCAGCTGGGACAGGGGGCTCGGGGGAGCAGTACTTC. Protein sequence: CASSAGTGGSGEQYF.

CDR3 loop: CASSQDGGGTNGYTF. CDR3 DNA: TGTGCCAGCAGCCAAGATGGAGGAGGGACGAATGGCTACACCTTC. The rearrangement uses TRBV7-9 and TRBJ1-2; a weak D match, TRBD1 (5 bases). Trimming shortened V by 5 bases and J by 6 bases, and 19 bases separated the two germline ends. Germline loops: CDR1 SEHNR, CDR2 FQNEAQ (reference sequence). CDR3 length: 15 residues.